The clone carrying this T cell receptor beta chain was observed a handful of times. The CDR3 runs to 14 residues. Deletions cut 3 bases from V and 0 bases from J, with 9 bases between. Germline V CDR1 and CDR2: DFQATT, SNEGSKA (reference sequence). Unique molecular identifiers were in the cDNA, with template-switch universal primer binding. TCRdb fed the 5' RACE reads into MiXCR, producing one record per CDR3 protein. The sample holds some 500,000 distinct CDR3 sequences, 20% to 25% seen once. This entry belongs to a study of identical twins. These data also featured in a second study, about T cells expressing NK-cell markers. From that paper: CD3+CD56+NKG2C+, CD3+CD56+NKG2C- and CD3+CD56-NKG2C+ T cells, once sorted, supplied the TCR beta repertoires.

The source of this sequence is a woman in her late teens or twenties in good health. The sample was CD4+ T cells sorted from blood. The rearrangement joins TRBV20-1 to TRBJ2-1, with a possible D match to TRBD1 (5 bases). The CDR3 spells CSASTGSSYNEQFF. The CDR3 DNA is TGCAGTGCTAGCACAGGCAGCTCCTACAATGAGCAGTTCTTC.